These 10 T cell receptor beta chains were sequenced from one sample in a study of blood T cell repertoires in COVID-19. Generated by immunoSEQ multiplex PCR, the TCRdb table keeps only in-frame clones and is missing some. The table has over 60,000 clones, 90% seen once; the top ten hold over 1%. Input material: peripheral blood. The receptors here all came from a man aged 55 to 70 with acute or convalescent COVID-19.

CDR3 DNA: TGTGCCAGCAGCTTAGGCCAGGGCGACAATCAGCCCCAGCATTTT. This translates into CASSLGQGDNQPQHF. The chain has TRBV7-2 and TRBJ1-5; tentative D call: TRBD1 (5 bases). This CDR3 is 15 amino acids long. Looked up from germline, CDR1 is SGHTA and CDR2 is FQGNSA. Trimming cost V 1 base and J 3 bases, with 10 bases left between them.

This clone occurred once. This chain links TRBV7-9 with TRBJ2-1; D perhaps matches TRBD1 (6 bases). This CDR3 contains 14 residues. Germline V gene sequence: CDR1 SEHNR, CDR2 FQNEAQ (reference sequence). With 0 bases removed from V and 8 bases from J, the gap between germline ends came to 11 bases. The CDR3 sequence is CASSLAKGVHEQFF. CDR3 nucleotides: TGTGCCAGCAGCTTAGCGAAGGGGGTACATGAGCAGTTCTTC.

This clone was recorded once. The chain has TRBV5-1 and TRBJ2-7; D gene ambiguous. CDR3 size: 17 residues. The V gene's germline CDR1 is SGHRS and CDR2 YFSETQ. Trimming removed 4 bases from V and 6 bases from J, with 26 bases in between. CDR3 coding DNA: TGCGCCAGCAGCCCCACCTCCCCACAGACCAAACGCGTCGAGCAGTACTTC. Translating gives CASSPTSPQTKRVEQYF.

This sequence joins TRBV7-8 and TRBJ1-6; D unresolved. V dropped 4 bases and J dropped 0 bases, with 10 bases sitting between them. The length of the CDR3 is 16 residues. Looked up from germline, CDR1 is SGHVS and CDR2 is FQNEAQ. The CDR3 loop reads CASSSETSSYNSPLHF. The CDR3, as DNA: TGTGCCAGCAGCTCCGAAACAAGCTCCTATAATTCACCCCTCCACTTT. Filled out from reference TRBV7-8 and TRBJ1-6, the complete variable domain reads GAGVSQSPRYKVAKRGQDVALRCDPISGHVSLFWYQQALGQGPEFLTYFQNEAQLDKSGLPSDRFFAERPEGSVSTLKIQRTQQEDSAVYLCASSSETSSYNSPLHFGNGTRLTVT.

The rearrangement links TRBV7-9 to TRBJ2-7; 8 bases align to TRBD1. V lost 0 bases, J lost 3 bases, and 4 bases stayed unmatched. The CDR3 has 15 amino acids. Germline V lookup: CDR1 SEHNR, CDR2 FQNEAQ (reference sequence). CDR3 region: CASSLALDRVYEQYF. The CDR3 DNA follows: TGTGCCAGCAGCTTAGCGTTGGACAGGGTCTACGAGCAGTACTTC.

This clone was seen once. The chain carries TRBV19 and TRBJ1-6; 7 positions match TRBD1. CDR1 is LNHDA and CDR2 is SQIVND in the germline V gene (reference sequence). Trimming at V came to 6 bases and at J to 10 bases, leaving 9 bases not matched to a gene. The CDR3 is 14 amino acids. The CDR3 DNA sequence: TGTGCCAGTAGGGATAGGGGGCGTTTATCACCCCTCCACTTT. Encoded protein: CASRDRGRLSPLHF.

The chain is built from TRBV3-1 (or the pseudogene TRBV3-2) and TRBJ2-3; TRBD2 aligns across 7 bases. V was pared by 0 bases and J by 3 bases, with 6 bases of the junction left unmatched. The CDR3 is 16 residues long. Germline lookup yields CDR1 LGHDT and CDR2 YNNKEL (reference sequence). CDR3 in amino acids: CASSQDLGGNTDTQYF. The CDR3 nucleotides are TGTGCCAGCAGCCAAGATCTCGGGGGGAATACAGATACGCAGTATTTT.

The chain uses TRBV4-1 and TRBJ2-3; a possible D gene is TRBD1 (6 bases). Trimming removed 3 bases from V and 2 bases from J, with 15 bases in between. Germline V gene lookup returns CDR1 MGHRA and CDR2 YSYEKL. The CDR3 runs 16 residues. The CDR3 DNA reads as TGCGCCAGCAGCCATCCCGGGACATCCGTCACAGATACGCAGTATTTT. Protein: CASSHPGTSVTDTQYF.

The gene calls are TRBV15 and TRBJ1-1; D not certain. The CDR3 contains 15 residues. Germline V gene lookup returns CDR1 LNHNV and CDR2 YYDKDF (reference sequence). The V end lost 0 bases, the J end lost 5 bases, and 13 bases lay between the germline ends. The CDR3 sequence is CATSRDSASWTEAFF. The CDR3 region has the DNA TGTGCCACCAGCAGAGATAGCGCGAGTTGGACTGAAGCTTTCTTT.

The V gene is TRBV24-1, the J gene TRBJ2-1; weak D call: TRBD1 (6 bases). This CDR3 comprises 11 residues. Trimming shortened V by 10 bases and J by 4 bases, and 7 bases separated the two germline ends. The V gene's germline CDR1 is KGHDR and CDR2 SFDVKD. The CDR3: CATQGYNEQFF. The CDR3 DNA reads as TGTGCCACTCAGGGGTACAATGAGCAGTTCTTC.